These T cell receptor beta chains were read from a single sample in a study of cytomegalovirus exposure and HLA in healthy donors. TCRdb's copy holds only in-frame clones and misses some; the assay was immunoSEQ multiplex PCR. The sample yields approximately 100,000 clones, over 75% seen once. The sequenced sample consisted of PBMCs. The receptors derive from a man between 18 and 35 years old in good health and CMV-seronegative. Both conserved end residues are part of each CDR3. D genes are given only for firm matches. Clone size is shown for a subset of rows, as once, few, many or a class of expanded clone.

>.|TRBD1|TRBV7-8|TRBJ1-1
CASSFVKGASSTEAFF
TGTGCCAGCAGCTTCGTGAAGGGGGCCTCGAGCACTGAAGCCTTCTTT
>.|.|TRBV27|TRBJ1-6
CASSSPGLNSPLHF
TGTGCCAGCAGTTCTCCAGGCCTTAATTCACCCCTCCACTTT
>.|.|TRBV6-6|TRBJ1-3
CASSLGGSGNTIYF
TGTGCCAGCAGCTTAGGGGGCTCTGGAAACACCATATATTTT
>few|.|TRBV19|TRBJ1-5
CASFDSFSNQPQHF
TGTGCCAGTTTTGACAGCTTTAGCAATCAGCCCCAGCATTTT
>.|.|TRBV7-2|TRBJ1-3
CASSSPGVGNTIYF
TGTGCCAGCAGCAGCCCGGGGGTCGGAAACACCATATATTTT
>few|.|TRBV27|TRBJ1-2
CASSSHRDPRYGYTF
TGTGCCAGCAGTTCACACAGGGACCCTAGATATGGCTACACCTTC
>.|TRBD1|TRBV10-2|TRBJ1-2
CASRIGQGQNYGYTF
TGCGCCAGCAGAATAGGACAGGGTCAGAACTATGGCTACACCTTC
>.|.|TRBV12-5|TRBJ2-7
CASGLNYEQYF
TGTGCTAGTGGTTTGAACTACGAGCAGTACTTC
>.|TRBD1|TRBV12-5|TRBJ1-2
CASGLPFSGTGDGYTF
TGTGCTAGTGGTTTGCCATTCTCCGGGACAGGAGATGGCTACACCTTC
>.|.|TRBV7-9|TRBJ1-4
CSSSQGGQGTNEKLFF
TGTTCCAGCAGCCAAGGGGGTCAGGGAACTAATGAAAAACTGTTTTTT
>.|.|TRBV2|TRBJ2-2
CASSASGVFGELFF
TGTGCCAGCAGTGCTAGTGGTGTTTTCGGGGAGCTGTTTTTT
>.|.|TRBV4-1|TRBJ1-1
CASSGGSGNTEAFF
TGCGCCAGCAGCGGGGGGTCGGGGAACACTGAAGCTTTCTTT
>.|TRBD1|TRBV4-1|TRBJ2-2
CASSHHRQRDSNTGELFF
TGCGCCAGCAGCCACCACAGGCAACGGGACAGCAACACCGGGGAGCTGTTTTTT
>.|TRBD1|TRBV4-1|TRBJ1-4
CASSQVTGGLIHRRKLFF
TGCGCCAGCAGCCAAGTTACAGGGGGCCTTATCCACCGAAGGAAACTGTTTTTT
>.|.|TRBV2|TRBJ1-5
CASSGGGPGAPQHF
TGTGCCAGCAGTGGGGGGGGACCAGGCGCGCCCCAGCATTTT
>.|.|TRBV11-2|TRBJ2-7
CASSLAPPVTYEQYF
TGTGCCAGCAGCTTAGCCCCCCCAGTTACCTACGAGCAGTACTTC
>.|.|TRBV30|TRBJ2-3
CAWSVGHGADTQYF
TGTGCCTGGAGTGTTGGACATGGCGCAGATACGCAGTATTTT
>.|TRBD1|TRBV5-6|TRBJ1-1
CASSLYGTENTEAFF
TGTGCCAGCAGCTTGTATGGGACAGAGAACACTGAAGCTTTCTTT
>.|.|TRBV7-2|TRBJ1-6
CASSSNLDPQVRF
TGTGCCAGCAGCTCGAACTTGGACCCACAGGTTCGCTTT
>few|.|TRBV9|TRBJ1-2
CASSPDPGDYGYTF
TGTGCCAGCAGCCCAGATCCCGGGGACTATGGCTACACCTTC
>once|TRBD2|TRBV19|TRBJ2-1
CASSIRSSGGTYNEQFF
TGTGCCAGTAGTATTCGTTCTAGCGGGGGAACCTACAATGAGCAGTTCTTC
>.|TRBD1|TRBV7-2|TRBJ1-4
CASSPGQGTYHEKLFF
TGTGCCAGCAGTCCGGGACAGGGGACCTACCATGAAAAACTGTTTTTT
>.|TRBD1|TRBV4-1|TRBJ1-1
CASSQGQGAYTEAFF
TGCGCCAGCAGCCAGGGACAGGGGGCTTACACTGAAGCTTTCTTT
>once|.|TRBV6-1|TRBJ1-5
CASSEQGGPQHF
TGTGCCAGCAGTGAACAGGGAGGGCCCCAGCATTTT
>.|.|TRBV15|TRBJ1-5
CATSRAPTASGNQPQHF
TGTGCCACCAGCAGGGCTCCCACAGCATCCGGCAATCAGCCCCAGCATTTT
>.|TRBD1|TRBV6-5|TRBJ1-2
CASSTQPTGYGYTF
TGTGCCAGCAGCACTCAACCGACAGGGTACGGCTACACCTTC
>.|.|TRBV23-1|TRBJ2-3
CASSPGDISPDTQYF
TGCGCCAGCAGTCCCGGGGACATAAGCCCAGATACGCAGTATTTT
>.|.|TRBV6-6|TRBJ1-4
CASTHSWKLFF
TGTGCCAGCACCCACAGTTGGAAACTGTTTTTT
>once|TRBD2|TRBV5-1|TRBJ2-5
CASSLASRGQETQYF
TGCGCCAGCAGCTTGGCCTCGCGGGGGCAAGAGACCCAGTACTTC
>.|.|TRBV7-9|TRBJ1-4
CASSLSAGVANEKLFF
TGTGCCAGCAGCTTAAGCGCGGGCGTAGCTAATGAAAAACTGTTTTTT
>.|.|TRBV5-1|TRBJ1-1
CASSSGQPNTEAFF
TGCGCCAGCAGCTCTGGACAGCCGAACACTGAAGCTTTCTTT
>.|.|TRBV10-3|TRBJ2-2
CAISENGPNTGELFF
TGTGCCATCAGTGAGAATGGCCCGAACACCGGGGAGCTGTTTTTT
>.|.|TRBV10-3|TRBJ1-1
CAICSEGTTGNTEAFF
TGTGCCATCTGTTCGGAGGGAACGACGGGGAACACTGAAGCTTTCTTT